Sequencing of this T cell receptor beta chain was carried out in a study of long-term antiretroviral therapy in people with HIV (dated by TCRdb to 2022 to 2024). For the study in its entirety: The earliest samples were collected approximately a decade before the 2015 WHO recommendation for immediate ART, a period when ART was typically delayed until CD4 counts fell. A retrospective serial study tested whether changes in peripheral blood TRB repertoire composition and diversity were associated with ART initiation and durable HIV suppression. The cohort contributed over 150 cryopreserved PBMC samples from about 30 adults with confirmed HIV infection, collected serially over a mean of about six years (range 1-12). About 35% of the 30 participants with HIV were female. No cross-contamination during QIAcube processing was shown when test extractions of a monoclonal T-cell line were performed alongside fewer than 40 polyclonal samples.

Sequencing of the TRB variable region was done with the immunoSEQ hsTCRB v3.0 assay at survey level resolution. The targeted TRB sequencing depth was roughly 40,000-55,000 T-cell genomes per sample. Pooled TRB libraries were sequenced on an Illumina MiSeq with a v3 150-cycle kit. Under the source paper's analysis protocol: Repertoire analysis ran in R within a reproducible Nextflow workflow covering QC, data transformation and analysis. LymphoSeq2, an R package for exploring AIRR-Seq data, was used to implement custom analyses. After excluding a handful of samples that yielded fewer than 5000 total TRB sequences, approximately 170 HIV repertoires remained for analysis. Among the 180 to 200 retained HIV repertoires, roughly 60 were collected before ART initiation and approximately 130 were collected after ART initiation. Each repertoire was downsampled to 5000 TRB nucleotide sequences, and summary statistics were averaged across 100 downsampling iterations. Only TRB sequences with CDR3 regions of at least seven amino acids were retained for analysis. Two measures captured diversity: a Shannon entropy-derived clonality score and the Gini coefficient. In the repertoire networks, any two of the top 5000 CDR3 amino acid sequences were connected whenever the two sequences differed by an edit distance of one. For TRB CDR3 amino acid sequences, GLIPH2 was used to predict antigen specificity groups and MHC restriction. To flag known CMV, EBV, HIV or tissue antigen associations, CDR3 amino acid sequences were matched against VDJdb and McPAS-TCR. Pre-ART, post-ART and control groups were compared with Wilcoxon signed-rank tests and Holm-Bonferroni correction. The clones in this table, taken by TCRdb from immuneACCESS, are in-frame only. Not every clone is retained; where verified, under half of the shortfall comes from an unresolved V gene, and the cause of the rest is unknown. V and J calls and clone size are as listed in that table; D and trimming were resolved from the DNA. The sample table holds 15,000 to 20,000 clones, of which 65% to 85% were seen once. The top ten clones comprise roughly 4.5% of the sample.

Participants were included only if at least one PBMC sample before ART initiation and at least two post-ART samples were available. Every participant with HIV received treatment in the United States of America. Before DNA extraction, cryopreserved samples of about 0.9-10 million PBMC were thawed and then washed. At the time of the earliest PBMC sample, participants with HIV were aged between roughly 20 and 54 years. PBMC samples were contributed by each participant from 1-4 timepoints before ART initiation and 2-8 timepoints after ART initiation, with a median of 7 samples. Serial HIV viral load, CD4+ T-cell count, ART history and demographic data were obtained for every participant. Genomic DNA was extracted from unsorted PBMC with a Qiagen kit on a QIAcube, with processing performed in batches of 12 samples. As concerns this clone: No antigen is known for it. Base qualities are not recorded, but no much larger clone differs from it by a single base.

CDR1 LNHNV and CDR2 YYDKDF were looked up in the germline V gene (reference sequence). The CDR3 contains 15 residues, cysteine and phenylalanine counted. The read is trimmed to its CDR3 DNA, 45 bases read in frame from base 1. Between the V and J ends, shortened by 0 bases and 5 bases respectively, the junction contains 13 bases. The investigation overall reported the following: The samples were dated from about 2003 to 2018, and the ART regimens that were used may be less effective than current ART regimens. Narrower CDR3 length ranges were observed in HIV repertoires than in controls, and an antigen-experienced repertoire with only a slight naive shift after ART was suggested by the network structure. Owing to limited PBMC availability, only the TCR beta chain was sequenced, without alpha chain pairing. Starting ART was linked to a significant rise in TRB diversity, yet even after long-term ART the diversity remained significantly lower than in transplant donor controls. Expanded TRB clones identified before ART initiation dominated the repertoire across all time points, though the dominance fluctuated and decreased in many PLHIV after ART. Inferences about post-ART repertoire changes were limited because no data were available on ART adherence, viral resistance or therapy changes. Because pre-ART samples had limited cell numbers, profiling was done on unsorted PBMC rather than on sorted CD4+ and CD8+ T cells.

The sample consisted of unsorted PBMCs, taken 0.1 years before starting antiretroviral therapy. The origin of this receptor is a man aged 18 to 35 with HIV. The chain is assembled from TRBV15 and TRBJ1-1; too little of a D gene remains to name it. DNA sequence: TGTGCCACCAGCAGAGAAATGAAGACGAGGACTGAAGCTTTCTTT. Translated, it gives CATSREMKTRTEAFF.